Sequencing of this TCR beta chain was carried out in a study of blood T cell repertoires in COVID-19. Looking at the study overall: The origin of the acute and convalescent COVID-19 samples was the United States, Italy and Spain. In each case, the material was cDNA or gDNA derived from T cells, B-cell-depleted T cells, or PBMCs.

As processed by the authors: Estimation of nucleated cell counts was performed using reference gene primer amplification. The method was immunoSEQ multiplex PCR; TCRdb's version includes in-frame clones alone and lacks a portion of them. Clone size and V and J calls were adopted from that table, with D and trimming inferred from the DNA. The sample consists of some 100,000 clones, roughly nine tenths of them appearing once. V was cut by 6 bases and J by 2 bases, with 6 bases left in between. The CDR3 extends over 11 amino acids. Germline assignment: CDR1 SQVTM and CDR2 ANQGSEA. The V and J genes are TRBV29-1 and TRBJ2-3, with a weak D call TRBD1 (5 bases). The receptor was derived from a human donor with active COVID-19. The donor label of this sample is uncertain. Sequencing was done on a sample of peripheral blood. CDR3 sequence: CSVDTTDTQYF. CDR3 nucleotide sequence: TGCAGCGTGGACACCACAGATACGCAGTATTTT.